Only one count was recorded for the clone carrying this TCR beta chain. Methods used by the authors: The authors estimated nucleated cell counts from reference gene primer amplification. This table comes from immunoSEQ multiplex PCR, and its TCRdb copy is limited to in-frame clones, with some not included. V and J calls and clone size come straight from that table; D and trimming were deduced from the DNA. The sample holds roughly 160,000 clones; roughly 85% are singletons and the top ten take more than 1%. V was pared by 6 bases and J by 2 bases, with 11 bases between. This CDR3 region has 14 residues. Germline lookup yields CDR1 MNHNY and CDR2 SVGAGI (reference sequence). This entry belongs to a study of blood T cell repertoires in COVID-19. Across the study: T cells, B-cell-depleted T cells, or PBMCs provided the cDNA or gDNA that served as material.

Material for sequencing was peripheral blood. This chain links TRBV6-6 with TRBJ2-1; weak D call: TRBD2 (5 bases). The receptor was isolated from a man in his forties with acute or convalescent COVID-19. Here the CDR3 reads CASREEVPYNEQFF. DNA of the CDR3: TGTGCCAGCAGGGAGGAGGTCCCCTACAATGAGCAGTTCTTC.